This TCR beta chain was documented in a study of shared clonotypes between healthy human individuals. Whole-study context: The study enrolled two women and a few men aged 18 to 49.

Data came from immunoSEQ multiplex PCR; TCRdb stores just in-frame clones and leaves some out. The sample carries 400,000 or so clones, around 96% recorded once. Note on this clone: Its antigen remains unidentified.

The study's findings and limits: Generation of non-shared clonotypes was less probable than generation of clonotypes shared by all four donors. The sharing of 5% to 5.5% of naive CD4 clonotypes was seen across a handful of donors.

The CDR3 contains 13 residues. Trimming left V 3 bases short and J 1 base short, with 7 bases between. Germline V lookup: CDR1 LNHDA, CDR2 SQIVND (reference sequence). The chain combines TRBV19 with TRBJ2-7; no clear D gene. The TCR was taken from a man between 25 and 39 years old in good health. What was sequenced was memory CD8+ T cells sorted from blood. The subset is: CD45RO+ cells pooled with CCR7-negative TemRA cells. CDR3 DNA sequence: TGTGCCAGTAGTATGGACCCGTCCTACGAGCAGTACTTC. Its protein product is CASSMDPSYEQYF.